This T cell receptor beta chain was sequenced for a study of T cell changes during pregnancy in multiple sclerosis. The CDR3 length is 13 residues. Between the trimmed V and J ends, which lost 6 bases and 7 bases, there was a span of 15 bases. CDR1 is SGHAT, CDR2 FQNNGV, per germline. This clone was seen only once. Repertoires were generated with immunoSEQ multiplex PCR, while TCRdb's copy carries only in-frame clones and drops some. The table lists more than 35,000 clones, about 90% of them singletons. V and J are TRBV11-2 and TRBJ1-2; TRBD1 is a possible D gene (5 bases). The receptor was isolated from a female donor with multiple sclerosis, enrolled in a pregnancy study. The sample consisted of CD4+ T cells from peripheral blood mononuclear cells, taken in the third trimester of pregnancy. CDR3 sequence (DNA): TGTGCCAGCAGTGCGGAGGGGATTCGTGGCTACACCTTC. Protein: CASSAEGIRGYTF.